Listed below are T cell receptor beta chains from one sample, sequenced in a study of beta chain features in type 1 diabetes. Profiled with immunoSEQ multiplex PCR; TCRdb holds only in-frame clones, not every one. The table includes 600,000 or so clones, 12% detected once. Sequencing was carried out using naive CD4+ T cells from blood. Receptors were obtained from a man aged 25-40 years with type 1 diabetes. Both conserved end residues are part of each CDR3. D genes are given only for firm matches. Clone size is given for some rows only: seen once, a few or many times, or a class if the clone is expanded.

TRBJ2-1,15,TRBV4-2,NA,NA,CASSQEGHAGDEQFF,TGTGCCAGCAGCCAAGAAGGGCACGCAGGGGATGAGCAGTTCTTC
TRBJ2-5,12,TRBV19,NA,NA,CASSIGGETQYF,TGTGCCAGTAGTATAGGCGGAGAGACCCAGTACTTC
TRBJ2-5,13,TRBV11-3,NA,NA,CASSLMAKETQYF,TGTGCCAGCAGCTTAATGGCTAAAGAGACCCAGTACTTC
TRBJ1-2,14,TRBV27,few,NA,CASSDARHPKGYTF,TGTGCCAGCAGTGACGCAAGACATCCGAAAGGCTACACCTTC
TRBJ2-5,13,TRBV28,NA,NA,CASSPSLQETQYF,TGTGCCAGCAGTCCTTCCCTTCAAGAGACCCAGTACTTC
TRBJ2-5,12,TRBV2,NA,NA,CASSLRWETQYF,TGTGCCAGCAGTCTCCGTTGGGAGACCCAGTACTTC
TRBJ2-5,13,TRBV30,NA,NA,CAWRTGAKETQYF,TGTGCCTGGAGGACAGGAGCAAAAGAGACCCAGTACTTC
TRBJ1-1,14,TRBV2,few,NA,CASSVDGRGTEAFF,TGTGCCAGCAGTGTGGACGGCCGGGGCACTGAAGCTTTCTTT
TRBJ2-7,14,TRBV5-6,few,TRBD1,CASSLFTGTDEQYF,TGTGCCAGCAGCTTGTTCACAGGGACAGACGAGCAGTACTTC
TRBJ2-2,15,TRBV9,few,TRBD1,CASSPWTGYPGELFF,TGTGCCAGCAGCCCATGGACAGGGTATCCCGGGGAGCTGTTTTTT
TRBJ2-7,15,TRBV25-1,few,NA,CASSGRVLTSYEQYF,TGTGCCAGCAGTGGCCGGGTCCTAACCTCCTACGAGCAGTACTTC
TRBJ2-3,17,TRBV5-4,NA,NA,CASSLGRGERGTDTQYF,TGTGCCAGCAGCTTGGGCAGGGGGGAACGCGGCACAGATACGCAGTATTTT
TRBJ1-4,14,TRBV14,NA,NA,CASSRDLLGEKLFF,TGTGCCAGCAGCCGGGACCTACTCGGGGAAAAACTGTTTTTT
TRBJ1-2,14,TRBV25-1,NA,TRBD1,CASSEYGTGFGYTF,TGTGCCAGCAGTGAATATGGGACAGGATTTGGCTACACCTTC
TRBJ2-5,13,TRBV2,NA,TRBD1,CASSRTGTETQYF,TGTGCCAGCAGCCGGACAGGAACGGAGACCCAGTACTTC
TRBJ2-5,14,TRBV27,NA,NA,CASSPDWEGETQYF,TGTGCCAGCAGCCCGGACTGGGAAGGGGAGACCCAGTACTTC
TRBJ2-5,14,TRBV5-1,few,NA,CASSLVSGQETQYF,TGCGCCAGCAGCTTGGTGTCGGGGCAAGAGACCCAGTACTTC
TRBJ2-3,11,TRBV7-9,few,NA,CASGYTDTQYF,TGTGCCAGCGGTTACACAGATACGCAGTATTTT
TRBJ2-5,14,TRBV5-4,NA,NA,CASSLRTAQETQYF,TGTGCCAGCAGCTTGCGCACAGCACAAGAGACCCAGTACTTC
TRBJ2-5,14,TRBV6-1,NA,NA,CASNRDVPRGTQYF,TGTGCCAGTAACCGGGACGTCCCCCGGGGGACCCAGTACTTC
TRBJ2-3,14,TRBV2,NA,TRBD2,CASWERGSTDTQYF,TGTGCCAGCTGGGAGCGGGGGAGCACAGATACGCAGTATTTT
TRBJ1-1,14,TRBV6-5,few,NA,CASSSRRGNTEAFF,TGTGCCAGCAGTTCGCGTAGGGGCAACACTGAAGCTTTCTTT
TRBJ1-2,14,TRBV9,few,NA,CASSVAIGEYGYTF,TGTGCCAGCAGCGTAGCGATTGGGGAATATGGCTACACCTTC
TRBJ2-1,15,TRBV7-9,few,NA,CASSAGSSSYNEQFF,TGTGCCAGCAGCGCAGGGTCGAGCTCCTACAATGAGCAGTTCTTC
TRBJ2-5,17,TRBV4-3,few,NA,CASSQAHAGATGETQYF,TGCGCCAGCAGCCAAGCGCATGCGGGGGCCACGGGGGAGACCCAGTACTTC
TRBJ2-3,12,TRBV9,few,NA,CASSVFDGPQYF,TGTGCCAGCAGCGTATTTGATGGCCCGCAGTATTTT
TRBJ1-2,14,TRBV28,NA,NA,CASSSGGHGYGYTF,TGTGCCAGCAGTTCGGGGGGGCACGGCTATGGCTACACCTTC
TRBJ2-1,11,TRBV4-3,few,NA,CASSQNNEQFF,TGCGCCAGCAGCCAGAACAATGAGCAGTTCTTC
TRBJ2-6,21,TRBV4-3,NA,NA,CASSQEVMRQAHRSGANVLTF,TGCGCCAGCAGCCAAGAAGTAATGCGGCAGGCGCACCGCTCTGGGGCCAACGTCCTGACTTTC
TRBJ2-5,16,TRBV7-9,few,NA,CASSLTGEKDQETQYF,TGTGCCAGCAGCTTAACGGGAGAGAAGGACCAAGAGACCCAGTACTTC
TRBJ2-7,13,TRBV6-1,NA,NA,CASSEAGLYEQYF,TGTGCCAGCAGTGAAGCTGGTCTCTACGAGCAGTACTTC
TRBJ1-5,14,TRBV4-1,few,NA,CASSRREGHQPQHF,TGCGCCAGCAGCCGAAGAGAGGGGCATCAGCCCCAGCATTTT
TRBJ1-6,15,TRBV6-1,few,NA,CASSPLGGRGSPLHF,TGTGCCAGCAGCCCGTTGGGCGGCAGGGGTTCACCCCTCCACTTT
TRBJ2-3,14,TRBV29-1,NA,TRBD2,CSVPTSGGTDTQYF,TGCAGCGTCCCGACTAGCGGGGGAACAGATACGCAGTATTTT
TRBJ2-4,13,TRBV18,few,TRBD1,CASSPPDRGIQYF,TGTGCCAGCTCACCGCCGGACAGGGGCATTCAGTACTTC
TRBJ2-1,16,TRBV4-3,NA,NA,CASSQDGTIIYNEQFF,TGCGCCAGCAGCCAAGATGGTACAATCATCTACAATGAGCAGTTCTTC
TRBJ2-1,13,TRBV2,few,NA,CASTPTAYNEQFF,TGTGCCAGCACCCCCACGGCCTACAATGAGCAGTTCTTC
TRBJ2-1,15,TRBV6-5,NA,NA,CASSYIGLGENEQFF,TGTGCCAGCAGTTACATCGGACTGGGTGAAAATGAGCAGTTCTTC
TRBJ1-5,13,TRBV30,NA,NA,CAWSVRSNQPQHF,TGTGCCTGGAGTGTACGTAGCAATCAGCCCCAGCATTTT
TRBJ1-4,15,TRBV7-8,NA,NA,CASSSARARNEKLFF,TGTGCCAGCAGCTCCGCCCGGGCCCGTAATGAAAAACTGTTTTTT
TRBJ1-5,14,TRBV28,NA,TRBD1,CASTPGQGNQPQHF,TGTGCCAGCACCCCAGGACAGGGCAATCAGCCCCAGCATTTT
TRBJ1-5,15,TRBV9,few,TRBD1,CASSAGDRGLEPQHF,TGTGCCAGCAGCGCGGGGGACAGGGGCCTTGAGCCCCAGCATTTT
TRBJ2-7,15,TRBV2,NA,NA,CASSEGAPPSYEQYF,TGTGCCAGCAGTGAGGGAGCGCCGCCTTCCTACGAGCAGTACTTC
TRBJ1-1,14,TRBV7-9,few,NA,CASSPRLGGTEAFF,TGTGCCAGCAGCCCACGGCTGGGGGGTACTGAAGCTTTCTTT
TRBJ1-6,15,TRBV25-1,NA,NA,CASRRGEGYNSPLHF,TGTGCCAGCAGACGAGGGGAAGGATATAATTCACCCCTCCACTTT
TRBJ2-3,13,TRBV2,NA,NA,CASSGQGTDTQYF,TGTGCCAGCAGTGGGCAGGGCACAGATACGCAGTATTTT
TRBJ2-1,11,TRBV5-6,NA,NA,CASSWGNEQFF,TGTGCCAGCAGCTGGGGAAACGAGCAGTTCTTC
TRBJ1-3,16,TRBV11-2,few,NA,CASSRGQPSSGNTIYF,TGTGCCAGCAGCAGGGGACAACCGAGCTCTGGAAACACCATATATTTT